These 9 T cell receptor beta chains came from one sample sequenced in a study of graft-versus-host responses after intestinal transplantation. Clones were read by immunoSEQ multiplex PCR, and TCRdb kept only the in-frame ones, dropping some. Of approximately 28,000 clones in the sample, 87% were seen once. The sample here was PBMCs, taken about 15 months after intestinal transplantation. The receptors originated from a human patient who received an intestinal transplant, so some T cells may come from the graft donor.

The chain combines TRBV19 with TRBJ2-2; TRBD1 aligns across 11 bases. The CDR3 is 17 residues long. Germline V lookup: CDR1 LNHDA, CDR2 SQIVND (reference sequence). With V trimmed by 0 bases and J by 7 bases, 7 bases remained unmatched. The CDR3 nucleotides are TGTGCCAGTAGTATAGAGGACAGGGGGCTAGTTATCGGGGAGCTGTTTTTT. Its translation: CASSIEDRGLVIGELFF.

The chain's CDR3 is CAWGKLAGGLPDTQYF. In DNA form, the CDR3 reads TGTGCCTGGGGGAAACTAGCGGGGGGACTCCCGGATACGCAGTATTTT. The rearrangement links TRBV30 to TRBJ2-3, with 12 bases matching TRBD2. The germline V gene has CDR1 GTSNPN and CDR2 SVGIG (reference sequence). The CDR3 runs 16 residues. V was pared by 5 bases and J by 6 bases, with 12 bases of the junction left unmatched.

The chain employs TRBV7-9 and TRBJ1-1, with D tentatively TRBD1 (5 bases). The length of the CDR3 is 12 residues. V gave up 1 base and J gave up 6 bases, with 6 bases separating them. Germline loops: CDR1 SEHNR, CDR2 FQNEAQ (reference sequence). The CDR3: CASSLVTAEAFF. The CDR3 DNA reads as TGTGCCAGCAGCTTAGTGACAGCTGAAGCTTTCTTT. Together with reference TRBV7-9 and TRBJ1-1, the CDR3 gives the full variable domain: DTGVSQNPRHKITKRGQNVTFRCDPISEHNRLYWYRQTLGQGPEFLTYFQNEAQLEKSRLLSDRFSAERPKGSFSTLEIQRTEQGDSAMYLCASSLVTAEAFFGQGTRLTVV.

This clone occurred once. The chain recombines TRBV28 with TRBJ1-1, with D maybe TRBD1 (6 bases). This CDR3 has 14 residues. Germline V lookup: CDR1 MDHEN, CDR2 SYDVKM. V dropped 6 bases and J dropped 1 base, with 12 bases sitting between them. The CDR3 DNA sequence: TGTGCCAGCAGCCCTCGACAGGCGAACACTGAAGCTTTCTTT. It codes for CASSPRQANTEAFF. The whole variable domain, filled in from reference TRBV28 and TRBJ1-1, reads DVKVTQSSRYLVKRTGEKVFLECVQDMDHENMFWYRQDPGLGLRLIYFSYDVKMKEKGDIPEGYSVSREKKERFSLILESASTNQTSMYLCASSPRQANTEAFFGQGTRLTVV.

The chain couples TRBV5-5 to TRBJ1-2, with D possibly TRBD1 on 5 matching bases. The CDR3 contains 14 residues. Trimming pared 0 bases from V and 4 bases from J, leaving 10 bases between. Germline V CDR1 and CDR2: SGHKS, YYEKEE (reference sequence). CDR3 bases: TGTGCCAGCAGCTTGGTCCAGGGCCCCTATGGCTACACCTTC. Protein sequence: CASSLVQGPYGYTF.

The chain carries TRBV7-9 and TRBJ2-7, with D perhaps matching TRBD2 (6 bases). This CDR3 contains 15 residues. V was shortened by 2 bases and J by 4 bases, with 15 bases between the two germline ends. CDR1 is SEHNR and CDR2 is FQNEAQ in the germline V gene (reference sequence). Written as DNA, the CDR3 is TGTGCCAGCAGCTTAACGGGGGAGCTACGGTACGAGCAGTACTTC. It is translated as CASSLTGELRYEQYF.

This clone was seen once. V is TRBV6-5 and J is TRBJ2-5; unclear D gene. Germline lookup yields CDR1 MNHEY and CDR2 SVGAGI. V was cut by 0 bases and J by 11 bases, with 19 bases left in between. The length of the CDR3 is 15 residues. This chain's CDR3 is CASSYSIGAVFEQYF. The DNA for the CDR3 is TGTGCCAGCAGTTACTCGATCGGAGCCGTTTTTGAGCAGTACTTC.

This clone was seen a few times. The chain uses TRBV23-1 and TRBJ1-2; D gene uncertain. TRBV23-1 is labeled an ORF, and its function is uncertain. The CDR3 covers 13 residues. The germline V and J ends were trimmed by 6 bases and 5 bases, with 13 bases remaining between them. This CDR3 reads CASRRHGSYGYTF. CDR3 nucleotide sequence: TGCGCCAGCAGGAGACACGGTTCGTATGGCTACACCTTC.

In DNA, the CDR3 is TGTGCCAGCAGCGACCGGGACAGGGGATACGAGCAGTACTTC. Protein: CASSDRDRGYEQYF. This rearrangement joins TRBV9 to TRBJ2-7, with 10 bases lining up with TRBD1. Per the germline V gene, CDR1 is SGDLS and CDR2 is YYNGEE. The CDR3 totals 14 residues. J lost 4 bases, V lost 3 bases, and 4 bases had no gene match.